This T cell receptor (beta chain) was retrieved from a study of radiation and T cells in renal cell carcinoma. Time point of the sample: blood 2 weeks post-SBRT. Treatment denoted: 15 Gy SBRT to primary tumor, nephrectomy 4 weeks later. The patient's renal cell carcinoma had clear cell pathology. Of note for this clone: The antigen remains undetermined.

Findings of the study overall: Top tumor clonotypes rose in blood 2 weeks post-radiation, then contracted. Baseline intratumoral clonotype presence is unknown without pretreatment biopsies.

TCRdb keeps only in-frame clones here, not all; method: immunoSEQ multiplex PCR. Of tens of thousands of clones in the sample, more than 80% were seen once. This specimen was blood, taken from a patient whose treatment included radiotherapy and nephrectomy. This receptor was identified in a woman aged 70-85 years with renal cell carcinoma.

The chain's CDR3 is CASSFLGTETYNSPLHF. The CDR3 DNA sequence: TGTGCCAGCAGCTTTCTCGGGACAGAGACCTATAATTCACCCCTCCACTTT. The chain carries TRBV7-9 and TRBJ1-6, with TRBD1 matching over 7 bases. Germline CDR1 and CDR2: SEHNR and FQNEAQ (reference sequence). The trim removed 3 bases at V and 2 bases at J, leaving 7 bases unmatched. The CDR3 length is 17 residues.